The 7 T cell receptor beta chains below were found in one sample sequenced in a study of CD8 T cells in ankylosing spondylitis. TCRdb called the 5' RACE reads again in MiXCR, with one record for every CDR3 protein. The sample comprises 350,000 to 400,000 distinct CDR3 sequences, approximately 22% of which are singletons, and roughly 13% rests with the top ten. The sample comprised blood, either unsorted or a sorted T cell fraction (not recorded which). The receptor source for this set is a male donor with ankylosing spondylitis or in good health (not recorded which).

The chain has TRBV11-2 and TRBJ2-2; 12 nucleotides agree with TRBD2. The CDR3 is made up of 20 amino acids. With 3 bases clipped from V and 4 bases from J, the junction kept 15 bases outside the gene matches. Germline CDR1 is SGHAT and CDR2 is FQNNGV. For the CDR3, the DNA is TGTGCCAGCAGCTTTAATCCGGGACTAGCGGGCCCGGGCAGCACCGGGGAGCTGTTTTTT. Translation: CASSFNPGLAGPGSTGELFF.

This chain uses TRBV6-1 with TRBJ1-3; D might be TRBD1 (5 bases). The CDR3 covers 14 residues. The V and J ends lost 7 bases and 0 bases respectively, with 10 bases between them. CDR1 and CDR2 (germline): MNHNS, SASEGT. The CDR3 sequence: CASNRSNSGNTIYF. Here the CDR3 DNA reads TGTGCCAGCAACAGGTCCAACTCTGGAAACACCATATATTTT.

This clonotype has just a few counts. The V and J genes are TRBV20-1 and TRBJ2-7; 11 nucleotides align to TRBD2. Looked up from germline, CDR1 is DFQATT and CDR2 is SNEGSKA (reference sequence). The CDR3 length is 16 residues. Germline trimming cut 6 bases from V and 6 bases from J; bases unmatched to any gene: 16. This CDR3 is CSARHSGGAFLVEQYF. CDR3 in DNA: TGCAGTGCCCGTCATAGCGGGGGGGCCTTTTTGGTCGAGCAGTACTTC.

Only a few counts were recorded for this clonotype. The genes are TRBV11-2 and TRBJ2-3; a possible D gene is TRBD2 (6 bases). With 5 bases removed from V and 0 bases from J, the gap between germline ends came to 15 bases. CDR1 is SGHAT, CDR2 FQNNGV, per germline. The CDR3 consists of 16 residues. The CDR3 is CASSPHTSLSTDTQYF. CDR3 DNA: TGTGCCAGCAGCCCGCACACTAGCCTGAGCACAGATACGCAGTATTTT. The full variable domain, its missing parts supplied by reference TRBV11-2 and TRBJ2-3, is EAGVAQSPRYKIIEKRQSVAFWCNPISGHATLYWYQQILGQGPKLLIQFQNNGVVDDSQLPKDRFSAERLKGVDSTLKIQPAKLEDSAVYLCASSPHTSLSTDTQYFGPGTRLTVL.

This clonotype was seen only a few times. This chain links TRBV4-2 with TRBJ2-3; no definite D call. Germline CDR1 is LGHNA and CDR2 is YNFKEQ. The CDR3 loop spans 17 amino acids. V dropped 1 base and J dropped 4 bases, with 18 bases sitting between them. CDR3 in DNA: TGTGCCAGCAGCCAAGTGGGCGCCCTGGTTTCGTCAGATACGCAGTATTTT. This codes for CASSQVGALVSSDTQYF.

This chain connects TRBV2 to TRBJ1-2; a weak D match, TRBD1 (5 bases). Trimming removed 0 bases from V and 6 bases from J, with 8 bases in between. Germline assignment: CDR1 SNHLY and CDR2 FYNNEI. This CDR3 contains 13 residues. The CDR3 reads CASSEAGVDGYTF. In DNA, the CDR3 is TGTGCCAGCAGTGAAGCAGGGGTGGATGGCTACACCTTC.

The CDR3 DNA reads TGTGCCAGCAGCTCCTCCATGGGGGCAACTAATGAAAAACTGTTTTTT. Translating gives CASSSSMGATNEKLFF. This chain joins TRBV7-9 and TRBJ1-4; possibly TRBD1 for D (5 bases). V gave up 4 bases and J gave up 0 bases, with 12 bases separating them. This CDR3 comprises 16 residues. Germline V gene lookup returns CDR1 SEHNR and CDR2 FQNEAQ (reference sequence).